This entry concerns a single TCR beta chain. Patients selected for sequencing had displayed CD8+CD57+ cell expansion by flow cytometry. The CDR3 length is 13 residues. V lost 0 bases, J lost 2 bases, and 3 bases lay in between. Per germline, CDR1 SGHVS and CDR2 FNYEAQ. The data were obtained in a study of CD8+CD57+ T cells in acquired aplastic anemia. Profiling of TCR beta VDJ combinations and CDR3 sequences used genomic DNA as template. TCRdb called the reads again in MiXCR, with one record for every CDR3 protein. The table shows 75,000 to 80,000 distinct CDR3 sequences, with about 70% occurring only once.

The chain uses TRBV7-6 and TRBJ2-3; the D is unclear. The sample taken for sequencing was sorted CD4+, CD8+, or CD8+CD57+ T cells (not recorded which) from PBMCs. This receptor was identified in a human donor with aplastic anemia. The CDR3, as DNA: TGTGCCAGCAGCTTAGCCGCCACAGATACGCAGTATTTT. The encoded protein is CASSLAATDTQYF.